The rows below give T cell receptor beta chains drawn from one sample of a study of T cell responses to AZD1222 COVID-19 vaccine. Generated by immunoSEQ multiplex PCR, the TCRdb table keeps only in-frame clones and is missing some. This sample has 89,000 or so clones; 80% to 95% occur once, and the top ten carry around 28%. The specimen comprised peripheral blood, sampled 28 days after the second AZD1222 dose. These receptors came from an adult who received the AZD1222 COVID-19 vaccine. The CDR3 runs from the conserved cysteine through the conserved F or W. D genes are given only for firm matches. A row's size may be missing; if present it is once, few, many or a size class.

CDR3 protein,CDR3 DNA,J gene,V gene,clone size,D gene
CASSSGTGTQYF,TGTGCCAGCAGTTCCGGGACAGGGACGCAGTATTTT,TRBJ2-3,TRBV6-2/TRBV6-3,-,TRBD1
CASSLGAGVTGELFF,TGTGCCAGCAGCTTAGGCGCGGGAGTCACCGGGGAGCTGTTTTTT,TRBJ2-2,TRBV5-6,few,TRBD2
CASSLGGVTGNTIYF,TGCGCCAGCAGCTTGGGAGGGGTTACTGGAAACACCATATATTTT,TRBJ1-3,TRBV5-1,-,-
CASSPAPGDFASPLHF,TGTGCCAGCTCACCAGCACCAGGGGATTTCGCATCACCCCTCCACTTT,TRBJ1-6,TRBV18,-,-
CASSLGTSGRTNEQFF,TGCGCCAGCAGCCTCGGGACTAGCGGGAGAACAAATGAGCAGTTCTTC,TRBJ2-1,TRBV5-1,-,TRBD2
CASSWDRNTGELFF,TGTGCCAGCAGCTGGGACAGGAACACCGGGGAGCTGTTTTTT,TRBJ2-2,TRBV5-5,-,TRBD1
CSVGETSPADTQYF,TGCAGCGTTGGCGAGACTAGCCCCGCAGATACGCAGTATTTT,TRBJ2-3,TRBV29-1,-,TRBD2
CASSLSLSYEQYF,TGTGCCAGCAGCTTAAGCCTTTCCTACGAGCAGTACTTC,TRBJ2-7,TRBV7-9,-,-
CASSPDRYGYTF,TGTGCCAGCAGCCCGGACCGCTATGGCTACACCTTC,TRBJ1-2,TRBV5-4,once,-
CASNTQAVAYEQYF,TGTGCCAGCAACACGCAAGCGGTTGCCTACGAGCAGTACTTC,TRBJ2-7,TRBV27,-,-
CASSLEAGRNEQFF,TGCGCCAGCAGCTTGGAGGCAGGGCGGAATGAGCAGTTCTTC,TRBJ2-1,TRBV5-1,once,-
CASSPGQGRNTEAFF,TGTGCCAGCAGTCCCGGACAGGGTAGGAACACTGAAGCTTTCTTT,TRBJ1-1,TRBV13,-,TRBD1
CASSRQPQQNEKLFF,TGTGCCAGCAGCCGACAGCCCCAACAGAATGAAAAACTGTTTTTT,TRBJ1-4,TRBV9,-,-
CASSQEKTSDTQYF,TGTGCCAGCAGCCAAGAAAAGACTAGCGACACGCAGTATTTT,TRBJ2-3,TRBV3-1/TRBV3-2,-,TRBD2
CSVGGGSGNTIYF,TGCAGCGTTGGAGGGGGCTCTGGAAACACCATATATTTT,TRBJ1-3,TRBV29-1,-,-
CASPSTGGPYNEQFF,TGTGCCAGCCCCTCCACGGGAGGGCCCTACAATGAGCAGTTCTTC,TRBJ2-1,TRBV21-1,-,-
CSARLGAGYTF,TGCAGTGCTAGATTAGGGGCCGGCTACACCTTC,TRBJ1-2,TRBV20-1,once,-
CASSLDSAVGYTF,TGCGCCAGCAGCTTGGATTCGGCGGTTGGCTACACCTTC,TRBJ1-2,TRBV5-1,-,-
CATRGPGSETQYF,TGTGCCACCAGAGGCCCCGGGAGTGAGACCCAGTACTTC,TRBJ2-5,TRBV6-5,-,-
CASSLAADFGRSPDTQYF,TGTGCCAGCAGCTTAGCTGCGGATTTTGGACGGTCACCAGATACGCAGTATTTT,TRBJ2-3,TRBV11-2,few,-
CASSLSRSWSYNEQFF,TGTGCCAGCAGTTTATCGCGCAGTTGGTCCTACAATGAGCAGTTCTTC,TRBJ2-1,TRBV28,once,-
CASSWRQYTEAFF,TGTGCCAGCAGCTGGAGACAGTACACTGAAGCTTTCTTT,TRBJ1-1,TRBV7-2,-,-
CASSLSGSSNEQFF,TGCGCCAGCAGCCTAAGCGGGAGTAGTAATGAGCAGTTCTTC,TRBJ2-1,TRBV5-1,-,TRBD2
CSAKASGGYTF,TGCAGTGCTAAGGCCTCGGGTGGCTACACCTTC,TRBJ1-2,TRBV20-1,-,-
CASSQTSGSSYEQYF,TGTGCCAGCTCCCAAACTAGCGGAAGCTCCTACGAGCAGTACTTC,TRBJ2-7,TRBV18,-,TRBD2
CASRRRENSPLHF,TGTGCCAGCAGGCGCAGGGAAAATTCACCCCTCCACTTT,TRBJ1-6,TRBV5-6,-,-
CASSPDTFPSGANVLTF,TGCGCCAGCAGCCCGGACACCTTTCCCTCTGGGGCCAACGTCCTGACTTTC,TRBJ2-6,TRBV4-1,-,-
CASQRTGTNEQFF,TGTGCCAGCCAGCGGACAGGGACCAATGAGCAGTTCTTC,TRBJ2-1,TRBV11-2,-,TRBD1
CAISEVAGPNQPQHF,TGTGCCATCAGTGAGGTGGCGGGGCCCAATCAGCCCCAGCATTTT,TRBJ1-5,TRBV10-3,-,-
CASSGQTQGELFF,TGTGCCAGCAGCGGACAGACCCAAGGGGAGCTGTTTTTT,TRBJ2-2,TRBV6-2/TRBV6-3,-,-
CASSQDRGSTYEQYF,TGCGCCAGCAGCCAAGATAGGGGCTCGACCTACGAGCAGTACTTC,TRBJ2-7,TRBV4-3,-,-
CASSFQGGINTGELFF,TGTGCCAGCAGCTTTCAAGGCGGGATCAACACCGGGGAGCTGTTTTTT,TRBJ2-2,TRBV7-2,-,-
CASSPGASVYNEQFF,TGTGCCAGCAGCCCGGGGGCTAGCGTTTACAATGAGCAGTTCTTC,TRBJ2-1,TRBV7-2,-,-
CASSQDPQGFWGGYTF,TGCGCCAGCAGCCAAGATCCCCAGGGTTTTTGGGGAGGCTACACCTTC,TRBJ1-2,TRBV4-1,-,-
CASSVEGLWGGYTF,TGTGCCAGCAGCGTAGAAGGACTCTGGGGTGGCTACACCTTC,TRBJ1-2,TRBV9,-,-
CATSDWGQAFSNQPQHF,TGTGCCACCAGTGACTGGGGACAGGCATTTAGCAATCAGCCCCAGCATTTT,TRBJ1-5,TRBV24-1,-,TRBD1
CASSLMTGGSVYEQYF,TGTGCCAGTAGTCTGATGACAGGCGGCTCGGTTTACGAGCAGTACTTC,TRBJ2-7,TRBV19,-,-
CASSPGQNNQPQHF,TGCGCCAGCAGCCCGGGACAGAACAATCAGCCCCAGCATTTT,TRBJ1-5,TRBV5-1,-,TRBD1
CAWSVQGGNEKLFF,TGTGCCTGGAGTGTACAGGGGGGCAATGAAAAACTGTTTTTT,TRBJ1-4,TRBV30,-,TRBD1
CAWSPRLFSDTQYF,TGTGCCTGGAGCCCAAGGTTGTTCTCAGATACGCAGTATTTT,TRBJ2-3,TRBV30,-,-
CASNPSGRGDTEAFF,TGTGCCAGCAATCCTTCCGGGAGGGGTGACACTGAAGCTTTCTTT,TRBJ1-1,TRBV28,once,-
CASSWEGRKAYEQYF,TGCGCCAGCAGCTGGGAGGGGAGGAAAGCCTACGAGCAGTACTTC,TRBJ2-7,TRBV5-1,few,TRBD2
CASSVEQTRTNEQFF,TGTGCCAGCAGCGTAGAACAGACGAGGACCAATGAGCAGTTCTTC,TRBJ2-1,TRBV9,-,-
CASSSVLAGQETQYF,TGTGCCAGCAGTTCTGTACTAGCGGGACAAGAGACCCAGTACTTC,TRBJ2-5,TRBV28,once,TRBD2
CAISDGGPVEQYF,TGTGCCATCAGTGATGGGGGGCCCGTCGAGCAGTACTTC,TRBJ2-7,TRBV10-3,once,-
CASSDSRGTANEQFF,TGTGCCAGCAGTGACTCGAGAGGGACTGCCAATGAGCAGTTCTTC,TRBJ2-1,TRBV6-4,-,-
CSASDRGAEKLFF,TGCAGTGCTAGTGACAGGGGGGCGGAAAAACTGTTTTTT,TRBJ1-4,TRBV20-1,-,TRBD1
CASSDSGPFYGYTF,TGTGCCAGCAGTGACTCGGGGCCTTTCTATGGCTACACCTTC,TRBJ1-2,TRBV2,-,-
CASSKGGHNQPQHF,TGTGCCAGCAGCAAAGGGGGACATAATCAGCCCCAGCATTTT,TRBJ1-5,TRBV21-1,-,-
CASSLQQSMNTEAFF,TGTGCCAGCAGCTTACAACAGTCCATGAACACTGAAGCTTTCTTT,TRBJ1-1,TRBV11-2,-,-
CASRRGRDEQYF,TGTGCCAGCAGGAGGGGAAGGGACGAGCAGTACTTC,TRBJ2-7,TRBV28,-,-
CASSFRDKREKLFF,TGTGCCAGCAGCTTCCGGGACAAGAGAGAAAAACTGTTTTTT,TRBJ1-4,TRBV13,-,-
CASRRAGLPYYEQYF,TGTGCCAGCAGGCGAGCGGGTCTCCCCTACTACGAGCAGTACTTC,TRBJ2-7,TRBV7-9,-,-
CASSPTPGGQETQYF,TGTGCCAGCAGCCCGACCCCGGGGGGTCAAGAGACCCAGTACTTC,TRBJ2-5,TRBV9,-,TRBD2
CASSIQGVSGNTIYF,TGTGCCAGTAGTATACAGGGGGTGTCCGGAAACACCATATATTTT,TRBJ1-3,TRBV19,-,TRBD1
CATSDTRQGPNQPQHF,TGTGCCACCAGTGACACCCGACAGGGGCCAAATCAGCCCCAGCATTTT,TRBJ1-5,TRBV24-1,once,TRBD1
CASRRKGQETQYF,TGTGCCAGCAGGAGGAAAGGGCAAGAGACCCAGTACTTC,TRBJ2-5,TRBV28,-,-